The 4 T cell receptor beta chains given below trace back to one sample, sequenced in a study of blood T cell repertoires in COVID-19. Sequencing was performed with immunoSEQ multiplex PCR; in TCRdb, only in-frame clones are kept and a portion is missing. The sample lists about 150,000 clones; roughly 83% were seen once. Sequenced input: peripheral blood. These receptors came from an older woman with COVID-19, enrolled during active disease.

The chain links TRBV7-3 to TRBJ1-6; 7 bases match TRBD1. Unmatched junction bases numbered 0, after V lost 1 base and J lost 6 bases. The CDR3 consists of 14 residues. Germline CDR1 SGHTA, CDR2 FQGTGA. CDR3 sequence reads: CASSLNRGNSPLHF. CDR3 nucleotides: TGTGCCAGCAGCTTAAACAGGGGTAATTCACCCCTCCACTTT.

This rearrangement joins TRBV18 to TRBJ2-5; no clear D gene. The V gene lost 2 bases and the J gene lost 2 bases, with 12 bases spanning the gap. Germline-derived CDR1 and CDR2 are KGHSH and LQKENI. CDR3 length: 15 residues. The CDR3 bases are TGTGCCAGCTCACCATATGTAGAGACACAAGAGACCCAGTACTTC. The encoded protein is CASSPYVETQETQYF.

This chain connects TRBV18 to TRBJ1-1; TRBD1 is a possible D gene (6 bases). CDR1 is KGHSH and CDR2 is LQKENI in the germline V gene. V dropped 2 bases and J dropped 10 bases, with 14 bases sitting between them. The CDR3 loop spans 13 amino acids. CDR3 amino acids: CASSPLEGGRAFF. Written as DNA, the CDR3 is TGTGCCAGCTCACCATTGGAGGGGGGGAGAGCTTTCTTT.

The genes are TRBV6-5 and TRBJ2-2; 10 bases align to TRBD2. CDR1 MNHEY and CDR2 SVGAGI come from the germline V gene. Unmatched junction bases numbered 6, after V lost 5 bases and J lost 6 bases. This CDR3 spans 15 amino acids. The CDR3 DNA reads as TGTGCCAGCAGTCGGGGAGCGGGAGGGCCCGGGGAGCTGTTTTTT. The encoded protein is CASSRGAGGPGELFF.